A single sample is the source of the 16 T cell receptor beta chains below, sequenced in a study of shared clonotypes between healthy human individuals. The protocol was immunoSEQ multiplex PCR, while the TCRdb copy is restricted to in-frame clones and leaves out a portion. The sample has over a million clones; 95% to 97% are singletons. Sequencing used naive CD4+ T cells sorted from blood. Subset specified: CD45RA+ positively selected. The receptor source for this set is a man younger than 40 in good health.

The V and J genes are TRBV5-1 and TRBJ2-7, with 7 bases lining up with TRBD2. J lost 3 bases, V lost 0 bases, and 12 bases had no gene match. CDR1 SGHRS and CDR2 YFSETQ come from the germline V gene. This CDR3 spans 17 amino acids. The CDR3 loop reads CASSLGSGRASGYEQYF. The CDR3 DNA is TGCGCCAGCAGCTTGGGATCGGGCAGGGCTAGCGGCTACGAGCAGTACTTC. Complete variable domain (other parts from reference TRBV5-1 and TRBJ2-7): KAGVTQTPRYLIKTRGQQVTLSCSPISGHRSVSWYQQTPGQGLQFLFEYFSETQRNKGNFPGRFSGRQFSNSRSEMNVSTLELGDSALYLCASSLGSGRASGYEQYFGPGTRLTVT.

V and J are TRBV5-8 and TRBJ2-1; TRBD1 matches at 9 bases. Germline V gene sequence: CDR1 SGHTS, CDR2 YDEGEE. Trimming removed 6 bases from V and 4 bases from J; junction bases left unmatched: 11. This CDR3 has 16 amino acids. The CDR3, as DNA: TGTGCCAGCATCCAAACGCCGGGGACAGGGTACAATGAGCAGTTCTTC. It specifies CASIQTPGTGYNEQFF.

This rearrangement joins TRBV7-6 to TRBJ2-5, with D tentatively TRBD1 (5 bases). Looked up from germline, CDR1 is SGHVS and CDR2 is FNYEAQ. The CDR3 is 15 residues long. V was clipped by 1 base and J by 1 base, with 10 bases between them. The CDR3, as DNA: TGTGCCAGCAGCTTAGTGGGGCAGTTCCAAGAGACCCAGTACTTC. It is translated as CASSLVGQFQETQYF.

The sample holds a few counts of this clone. This chain connects TRBV30 to TRBJ1-5, with TRBD1 matching 8 bases. The CDR3 has 13 residues. Germline CDR1 GTSNPN, CDR2 SVGIG (reference sequence). The CDR3 protein is CAAQGDSNQPQHF. DNA of the CDR3: TGTGCTGCACAGGGGGATAGCAATCAGCCCCAGCATTTT.

This chain joins TRBV5-4 and TRBJ1-1; D might be TRBD1 (6 bases). Per germline, CDR1 SGHNT and CDR2 YYREEE (reference sequence). Trimming removed 4 bases from V and 1 base from J, with 14 bases in between. This CDR3 has 15 residues. CDR3 sequence reads: CASSGGRDKNTEAFF. The CDR3 bases are TGTGCCAGCAGCGGCGGACGGGACAAGAACACTGAAGCTTTCTTT.

V usage is TRBV28 and J usage is TRBJ1-2; 9 bases fit TRBD1. Germline lookup yields CDR1 MDHEN and CDR2 SYDVKM. J was trimmed by 8 bases and V by 6 bases; bases with no gene match: 10. The CDR3 runs 14 residues. The CDR3 DNA is TGTGCCAGCAGCTCTGCCGGGACAGGGTACGGCTACACCTTC. It specifies CASSSAGTGYGYTF.

This chain links TRBV2 with TRBJ2-1; D gene unclear. Germline V CDR1 and CDR2: SNHLY, FYNNEI. The CDR3 totals 12 residues. The germline V and J ends were trimmed by 3 bases and 10 bases, with 10 bases remaining between them. The CDR3 loop is CASSDHPNEQFF. The CDR3 DNA reads TGTGCCAGCAGTGATCATCCTAACGAGCAGTTCTTC.

The chain has TRBV28 and TRBJ2-1; 10 bases align to TRBD2. Germline CDR1 and CDR2: MDHEN and SYDVKM. The CDR3 consists of 17 residues. J gave up 9 bases and V 2 bases, and 13 bases lay outside the gene matches. In DNA, the CDR3 is TGTGCCAGCAGTTTAAGCCCCCCGGGACTAGCGAGGGTTGAGCAGTTCTTC. Amino acid sequence: CASSLSPPGLARVEQFF.

V is TRBV7-9 and J is TRBJ2-3, with 12 bases fitting TRBD2. CDR3 length: 17 amino acids. V lost 3 bases and J lost 4; bases outside the gene matches: 8. Germline lookup yields CDR1 SEHNR and CDR2 FQNEAQ (reference sequence). The CDR3 here is CASSFRLAGELADTQYF. DNA of the CDR3: TGTGCCAGCAGCTTCAGACTAGCGGGAGAGTTGGCAGATACGCAGTATTTT.

This rearrangement joins TRBV29-1 to TRBJ2-1; TRBD2 matches at 9 bases. After removal of 7 bases from V and 0 bases from J, the junction contained 13 bases not matched to a gene. The CDR3 is 17 residues long. Looked up from germline, CDR1 is SQVTM and CDR2 is ANQGSEA. The CDR3: CSGGGLAQANSYNEQFF. DNA of the CDR3: TGCAGCGGGGGAGGACTAGCGCAAGCTAACTCCTACAATGAGCAGTTCTTC.

The chain combines TRBV5-6 with TRBJ1-4; D remains ambiguous. Germline V gene data show CDR1 as SGHDT and CDR2 as YYEEEE. V was pared by 5 bases and J by 7 bases, with 15 bases between. CDR3 length equals 14 residues. CDR3 coding DNA: TGTGCCAGCAGACCACCAAGAAAGGGTGAAAAACTGTTTTTT. Protein product: CASRPPRKGEKLFF. Full variable domain (outside the CDR3, taken from reference TRBV5-6 and TRBJ1-4): DAGVTQSPTHLIKTRGQQVTLRCSPKSGHDTVSWYQQALGQGPQFIFQYYEEEERQRGNFPDRFSGHQFPNYSSELNVNALLLGDSALYLCASRPPRKGEKLFFGSGTQLSVL.

This chain connects TRBV18 to TRBJ2-3, with TRBD1 matching 9 bases. Germline CDR1 and CDR2: KGHSH and LQKENI. The CDR3 is 15 residues long. J lost 7 bases, V lost 3 bases, and 8 bases had no gene match. CDR3 protein: CASSPDRGLFYTQYF. The DNA for the CDR3 is TGTGCCAGCTCACCGGACAGGGGACTATTTTATACGCAGTATTTT.

The chain uses TRBV9 and TRBJ2-6; D ambiguous. Between the trimmed V and J ends, which lost 0 bases and 4 bases, there was a span of 8 bases. CDR1 and CDR2 from the germline V gene are SGDLS and YYNGEE. The CDR3 sequence is 15 residues long. CDR3 region: CASSVAGMGANVLTF. The CDR3 DNA reads as TGTGCCAGCAGCGTAGCTGGGATGGGGGCCAACGTCCTGACTTTC. The variable domain in full, completed from reference TRBV9 and TRBJ2-6, reads DSGVTQTPKHLITATGQRVTLRCSPRSGDLSVYWYQQSLDQGLQFLIQYYNGEERAKGNILERFSAQQFPDLHSELNLSSLELGDSALYFCASSVAGMGANVLTFGAGSRLTVL.

The genes are TRBV28 and TRBJ2-2; unclear D gene. This CDR3 has 15 residues. Germline assignment: CDR1 MDHEN and CDR2 SYDVKM. V was pared by 3 bases and J by 4 bases, with 12 bases between. The CDR3 here is CASSLSKAFTGELFF. CDR3 nucleotide sequence: TGTGCCAGCAGTTTGAGTAAGGCTTTCACCGGGGAGCTGTTTTTT.

The chain joins TRBV28 to TRBJ1-5, with D perhaps TRBD1 (6 bases). This CDR3 region has 16 residues. Germline V lookup: CDR1 MDHEN, CDR2 SYDVKM. The V and J ends lost 8 bases and 6 bases respectively, with 23 bases between them. CDR3 DNA sequence: TGTGCCAGCCTTACCGGGACACTATCGTCAAGTCAGCCCCAGCATTTT. It is translated as CASLTGTLSSSQPQHF.

J is TRBJ2-3 and V is TRBV6-5; TRBD1 agrees at 8 bases. The CDR3 sequence is 15 residues long. J gave up 2 bases and V 6 bases, and 7 bases lay outside the gene matches. Germline V lookup: CDR1 MNHEY, CDR2 SVGAGI. The CDR3 DNA sequence: TGTGCCAGCAGAACTCAGGGGGCGACCACAGATACGCAGTATTTT. It yields the protein CASRTQGATTDTQYF.